The T cell receptor (beta chain) under discussion was sequenced for a study of blood T cell repertoires in COVID-19. Study in general: PBMCs, B-cell-depleted T cells, or T cells were the source of the cDNA or gDNA that made up the material.

Libraries were prepared by immunoSEQ multiplex PCR; TCRdb keeps only in-frame clonotypes and omits some of them. There are about 87,000 clones in the sample; 88% occur only once, and around 10% lies in the top ten. CDR1 is LGHDT and CDR2 is YNNKEL in the germline V gene (reference sequence). The V and J ends lost 6 bases and 1 base, in that order; junction bases with no gene match: 2. CDR3 length: 14 amino acids. Material: peripheral blood. The V call is TRBV3-1 (or the pseudogene TRBV3-2), the J call TRBJ2-1; TRBD1 aligns across 8 bases. The clonotype originates from an older man with acute or convalescent COVID-19. CDR3 DNA: TGTGCCAGCAGACACAGGGGGTCCTACAATGAGCAGTTCTTC. This encodes CASRHRGSYNEQFF.